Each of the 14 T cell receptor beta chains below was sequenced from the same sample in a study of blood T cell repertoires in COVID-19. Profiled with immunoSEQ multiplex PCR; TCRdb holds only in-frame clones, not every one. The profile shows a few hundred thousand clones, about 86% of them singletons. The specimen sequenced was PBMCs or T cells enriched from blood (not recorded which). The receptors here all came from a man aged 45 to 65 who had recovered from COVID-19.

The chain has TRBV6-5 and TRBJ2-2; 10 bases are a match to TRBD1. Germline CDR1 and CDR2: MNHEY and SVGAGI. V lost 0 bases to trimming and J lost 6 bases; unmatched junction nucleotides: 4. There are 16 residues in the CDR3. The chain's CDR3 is CASSYSRDRGAGELFF. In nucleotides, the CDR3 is TGTGCCAGCAGTTACTCGCGGGACAGGGGTGCCGGGGAGCTGTTTTTT.

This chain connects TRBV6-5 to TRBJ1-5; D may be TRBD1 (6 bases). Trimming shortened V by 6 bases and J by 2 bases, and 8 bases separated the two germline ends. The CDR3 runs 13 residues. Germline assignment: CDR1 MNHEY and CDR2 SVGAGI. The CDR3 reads CASRAGGNQPQHF. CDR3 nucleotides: TGTGCCAGCAGGGCAGGGGGCAATCAGCCCCAGCATTTT.

CDR3 amino acids: CASSLSGAEAFF. The CDR3 coding sequence is TGTGCCAGCAGTTTATCTGGAGCCGAAGCTTTCTTT. The chain joins TRBV28 to TRBJ1-1; unclear D gene. Germline V CDR1 and CDR2: MDHEN, SYDVKM. With 1 base removed from V and 8 bases from J, the gap between germline ends came to 8 bases. The CDR3 loop spans 12 amino acids.

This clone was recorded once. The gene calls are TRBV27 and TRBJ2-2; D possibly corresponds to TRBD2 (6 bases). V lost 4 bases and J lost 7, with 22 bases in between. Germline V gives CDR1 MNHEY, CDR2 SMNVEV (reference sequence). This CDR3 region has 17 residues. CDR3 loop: CASSSQGGQPGDGELFF. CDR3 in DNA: TGTGCCAGCAGTTCCCAGGGAGGCCAACCTGGGGACGGGGAGCTGTTTTTT.

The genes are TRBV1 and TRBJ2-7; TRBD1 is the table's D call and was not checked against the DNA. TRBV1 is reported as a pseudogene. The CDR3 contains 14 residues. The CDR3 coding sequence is TGCACCAGCAGCCATGGGACAGCCACCTACGAGCAGTACTTC. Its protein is CTSSHGTATYEQYF.

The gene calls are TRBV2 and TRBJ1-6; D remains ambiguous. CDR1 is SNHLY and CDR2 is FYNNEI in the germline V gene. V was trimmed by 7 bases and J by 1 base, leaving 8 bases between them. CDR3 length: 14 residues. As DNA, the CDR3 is TGTGCCAGCAATCCGGGGTCCTATAATTCACCCCTCCACTTT. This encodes CASNPGSYNSPLHF.

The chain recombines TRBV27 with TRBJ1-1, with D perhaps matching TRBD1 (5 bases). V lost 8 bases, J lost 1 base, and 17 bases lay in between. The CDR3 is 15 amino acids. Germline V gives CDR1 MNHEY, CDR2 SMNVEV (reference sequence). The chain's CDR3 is CASSTEAGQNTEAFF. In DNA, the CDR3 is TGTGCCAGCTCTACCGAGGCAGGACAGAACACTGAAGCTTTCTTT.

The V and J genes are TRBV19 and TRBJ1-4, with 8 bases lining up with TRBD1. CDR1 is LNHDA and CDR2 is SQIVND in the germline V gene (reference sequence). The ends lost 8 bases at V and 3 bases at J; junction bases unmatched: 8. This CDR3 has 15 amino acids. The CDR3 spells CASSRDRLSNEKLFF. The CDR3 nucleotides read TGTGCCAGTTCGCGGGACAGGTTATCTAATGAAAAACTGTTTTTT. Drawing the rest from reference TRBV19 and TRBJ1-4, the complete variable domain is DGGITQSPKYLFRKEGQNVTLSCEQNLNHDAMYWYRQDPGQGLRLIYYSQIVNDFQKGDIAEGYSVSREKKESFPLTVTSAQKNPTAFYLCASSRDRLSNEKLFFGSGTQLSVL.

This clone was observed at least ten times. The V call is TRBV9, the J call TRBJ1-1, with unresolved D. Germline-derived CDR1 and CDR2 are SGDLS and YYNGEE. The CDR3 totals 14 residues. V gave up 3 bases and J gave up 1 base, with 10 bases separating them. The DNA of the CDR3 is TGTGCCAGCAGCGCCCTTTCCGGGAACACTGAAGCTTTCTTT. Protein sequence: CASSALSGNTEAFF.

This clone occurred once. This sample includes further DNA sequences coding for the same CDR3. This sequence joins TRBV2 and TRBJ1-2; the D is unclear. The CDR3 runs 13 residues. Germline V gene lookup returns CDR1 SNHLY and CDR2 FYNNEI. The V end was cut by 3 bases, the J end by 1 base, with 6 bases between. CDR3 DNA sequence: TGTGCCAGCAGTGACGCGGGTAACTATGGCTACACCTTC. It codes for CASSDAGNYGYTF.

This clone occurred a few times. CDR3 nucleotide sequence: TGTGCCAGCAGCTTCGGAGACCCTACGCAGTATTTT. As protein: CASSFGDPTQYF. This chain connects TRBV11-2 to TRBJ2-3; no definite D call. The ends were cut back, 3 bases at V and 8 bases at J, with 9 bases in the middle. Germline lookup yields CDR1 SGHAT and CDR2 FQNNGV. The CDR3 length is 12 residues.

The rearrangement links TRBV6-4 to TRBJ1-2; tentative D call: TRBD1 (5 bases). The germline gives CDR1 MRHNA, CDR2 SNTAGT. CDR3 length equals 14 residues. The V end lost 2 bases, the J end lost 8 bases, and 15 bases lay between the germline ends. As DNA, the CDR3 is TGTGCCAGCAGTGACGAGTCAGGGTTAGGAGGCTACACCTTC. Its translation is CASSDESGLGGYTF.

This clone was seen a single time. The CDR3 loop reads CASSLRRENTEAFF. CDR3 sequence (DNA): TGTGCCAGCTCACTCCGACGGGAGAACACTGAAGCTTTCTTT. The chain recombines TRBV18 with TRBJ1-1; no definite D call. The ends were cut back, 4 bases at V and 1 base at J, with 10 bases in the middle. Germline V gene lookup returns CDR1 KGHSH and CDR2 LQKENI. The CDR3 sequence is 14 residues long.

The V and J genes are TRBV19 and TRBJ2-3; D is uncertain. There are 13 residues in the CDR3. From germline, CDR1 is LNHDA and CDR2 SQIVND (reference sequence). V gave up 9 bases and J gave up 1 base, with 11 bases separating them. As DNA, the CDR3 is TGTGCCAGCTCCGACACCGGCACAGATACGCAGTATTTT. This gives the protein CASSDTGTDTQYF.